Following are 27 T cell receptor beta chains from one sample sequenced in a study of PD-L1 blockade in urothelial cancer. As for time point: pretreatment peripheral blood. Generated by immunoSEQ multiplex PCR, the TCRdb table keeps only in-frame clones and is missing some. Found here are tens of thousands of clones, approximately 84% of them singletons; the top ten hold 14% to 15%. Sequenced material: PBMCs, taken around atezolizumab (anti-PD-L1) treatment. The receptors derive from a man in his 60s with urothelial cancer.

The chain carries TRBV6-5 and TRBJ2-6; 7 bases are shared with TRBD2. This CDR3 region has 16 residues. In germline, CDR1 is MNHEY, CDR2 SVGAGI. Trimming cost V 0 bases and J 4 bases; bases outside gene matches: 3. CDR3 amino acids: CASSYSPGGGANVLTF. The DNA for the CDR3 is TGTGCCAGCAGTTACTCACCGGGGGGAGGGGCCAACGTCCTGACTTTC.

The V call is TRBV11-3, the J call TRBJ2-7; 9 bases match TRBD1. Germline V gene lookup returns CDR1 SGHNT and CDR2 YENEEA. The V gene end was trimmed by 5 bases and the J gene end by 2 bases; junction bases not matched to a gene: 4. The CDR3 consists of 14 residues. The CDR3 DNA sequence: TGTGCCAGCAGCGTCGGGACAGGGACCTACGAGCAGTACTTC. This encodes CASSVGTGTYEQYF.

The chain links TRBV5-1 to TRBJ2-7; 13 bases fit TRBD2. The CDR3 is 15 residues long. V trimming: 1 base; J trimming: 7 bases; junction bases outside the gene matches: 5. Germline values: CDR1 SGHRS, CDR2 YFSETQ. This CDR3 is CASSLTSGGAGEQYF. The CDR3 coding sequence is TGCGCCAGCAGCTTGACTAGCGGGGGGGCAGGGGAGCAGTACTTC.

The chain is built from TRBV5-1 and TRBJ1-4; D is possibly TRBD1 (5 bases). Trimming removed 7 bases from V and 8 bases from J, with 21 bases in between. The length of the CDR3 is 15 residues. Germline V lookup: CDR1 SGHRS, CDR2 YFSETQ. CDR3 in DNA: TGCGCCAGCCGGATGTATTTTGGGTCAGGGGAAAAACTGTTTTTT. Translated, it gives CASRMYFGSGEKLFF.

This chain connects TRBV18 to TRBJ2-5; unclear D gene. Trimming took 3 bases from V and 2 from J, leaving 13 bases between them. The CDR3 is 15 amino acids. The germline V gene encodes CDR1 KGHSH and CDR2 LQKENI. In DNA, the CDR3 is TGTGCCAGCTCACCCTCGCAAGCGCGTCAAGAGACCCAGTACTTC. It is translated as CASSPSQARQETQYF.

CDR3 amino acids: CASSLGGTSGLAYEQYF. The CDR3 DNA sequence: TGTGCCAGCAGCTTAGGGGGGACTAGCGGTTTGGCTTACGAGCAGTACTTC. J is TRBJ2-7 and V is TRBV13; TRBD2 matches at 11 bases. The V gene's germline CDR1 is PRHDT and CDR2 FYEKMQ (reference sequence). Germline trimming cut 0 bases from V and 4 bases from J; bases unmatched to any gene: 8. This CDR3 is built from 17 residues.

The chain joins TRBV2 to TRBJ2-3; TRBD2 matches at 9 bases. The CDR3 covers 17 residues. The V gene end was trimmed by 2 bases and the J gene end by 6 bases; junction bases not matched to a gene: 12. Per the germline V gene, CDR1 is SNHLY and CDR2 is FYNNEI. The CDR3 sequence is CASSEFFAGGLMDTQYF. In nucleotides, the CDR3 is TGTGCCAGCAGTGAATTTTTCGCGGGGGGGCTTATGGATACGCAGTATTTT.

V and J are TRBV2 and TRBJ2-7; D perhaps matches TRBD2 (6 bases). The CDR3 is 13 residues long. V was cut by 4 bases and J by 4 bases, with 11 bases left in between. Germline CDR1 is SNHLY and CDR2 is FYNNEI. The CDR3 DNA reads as TGTGCCAGCAGTGTGGGGGGTAGATACGAGCAGTACTTC. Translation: CASSVGGRYEQYF.

The DNA for the CDR3 is TGTGCCAGCTCCCCCAGTCAGAAGCGGGGGTCGGGGAATGAGCAGTTCTTC. Translated: CASSPSQKRGSGNEQFF. The chain couples TRBV18 to TRBJ2-1; TRBD2 matches 8 bases. This CDR3 comprises 17 residues. Germline CDR1 and CDR2: KGHSH and LQKENI. J gave up 7 bases and V 6 bases, and 17 bases lay outside the gene matches.

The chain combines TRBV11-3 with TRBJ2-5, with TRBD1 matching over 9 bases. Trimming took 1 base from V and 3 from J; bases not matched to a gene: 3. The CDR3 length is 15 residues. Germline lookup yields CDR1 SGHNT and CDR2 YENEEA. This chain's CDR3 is CASSLGGDREETQYF. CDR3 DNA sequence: TGTGCCAGCAGCTTAGGAGGGGACAGGGAAGAGACCCAGTACTTC.

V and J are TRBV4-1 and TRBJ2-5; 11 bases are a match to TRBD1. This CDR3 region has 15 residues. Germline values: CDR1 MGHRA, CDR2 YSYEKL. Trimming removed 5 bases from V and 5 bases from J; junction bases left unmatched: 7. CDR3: CASSADRGQDETQYF. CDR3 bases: TGCGCCAGCAGCGCGGACAGGGGGCAAGATGAGACCCAGTACTTC.

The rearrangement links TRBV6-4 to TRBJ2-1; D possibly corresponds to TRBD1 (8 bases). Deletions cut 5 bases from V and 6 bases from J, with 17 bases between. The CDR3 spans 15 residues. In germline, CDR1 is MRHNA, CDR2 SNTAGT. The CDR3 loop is CASSTEDREGNEQFF. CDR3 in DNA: TGTGCCAGCAGTACCGAGGACAGGGAGGGCAATGAGCAGTTCTTC.

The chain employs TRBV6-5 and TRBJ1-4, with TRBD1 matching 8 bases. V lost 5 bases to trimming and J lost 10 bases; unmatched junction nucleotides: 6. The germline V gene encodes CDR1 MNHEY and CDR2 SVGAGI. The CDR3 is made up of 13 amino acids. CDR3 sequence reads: CASSAGGFGKLFF. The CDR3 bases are TGTGCCAGCAGTGCAGGGGGCTTCGGAAAACTGTTTTTT.

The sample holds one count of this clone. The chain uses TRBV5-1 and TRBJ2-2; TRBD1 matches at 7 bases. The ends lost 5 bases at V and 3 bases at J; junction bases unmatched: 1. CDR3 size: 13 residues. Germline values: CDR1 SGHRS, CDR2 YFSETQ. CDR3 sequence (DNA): TGCGCCAGCAGTACAGGGGACACCGGGGAGCTGTTTTTT. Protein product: CASSTGDTGELFF. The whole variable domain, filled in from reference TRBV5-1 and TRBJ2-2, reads KAGVTQTPRYLIKTRGQQVTLSCSPISGHRSVSWYQQTPGQGLQFLFEYFSETQRNKGNFPGRFSGRQFSNSRSEMNVSTLELGDSALYLCASSTGDTGELFFGEGSRLTVL.

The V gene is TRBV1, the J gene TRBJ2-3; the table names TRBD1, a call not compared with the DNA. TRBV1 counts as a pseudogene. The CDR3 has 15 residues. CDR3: CTSSRATLKLNTQYF. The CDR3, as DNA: TGCACCAGCAGCCGGGCGACCCTCAAGTTAAATACGCAGTATTTT.

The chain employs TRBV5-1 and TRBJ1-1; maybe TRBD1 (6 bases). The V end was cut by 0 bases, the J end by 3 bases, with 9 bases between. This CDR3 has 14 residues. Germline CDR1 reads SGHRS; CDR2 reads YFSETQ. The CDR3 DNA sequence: TGCGCCAGCAGCTTGGGGGGGCTCGACACTGAAGCTTTCTTT. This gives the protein CASSLGGLDTEAFF.

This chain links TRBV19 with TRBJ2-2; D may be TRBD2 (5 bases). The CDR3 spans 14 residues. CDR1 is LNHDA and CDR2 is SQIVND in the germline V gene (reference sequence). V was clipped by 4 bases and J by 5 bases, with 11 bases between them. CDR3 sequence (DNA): TGTGCCAGTAGTACCCGAGGGTTAACCGGGGAGCTGTTTTTT. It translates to CASSTRGLTGELFF. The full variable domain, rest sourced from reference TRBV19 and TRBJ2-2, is DGGITQSPKYLFRKEGQNVTLSCEQNLNHDAMYWYRQDPGQGLRLIYYSQIVNDFQKGDIAEGYSVSREKKESFPLTVTSAQKNPTAFYLCASSTRGLTGELFFGEGSRLTVL.

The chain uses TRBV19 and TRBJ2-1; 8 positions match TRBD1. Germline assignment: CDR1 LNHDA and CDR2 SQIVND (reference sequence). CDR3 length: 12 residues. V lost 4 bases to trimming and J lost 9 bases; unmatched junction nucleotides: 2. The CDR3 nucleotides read TGTGCCAGTAGTACCGGACAGGGTGAGCAGTTCTTC. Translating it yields CASSTGQGEQFF.

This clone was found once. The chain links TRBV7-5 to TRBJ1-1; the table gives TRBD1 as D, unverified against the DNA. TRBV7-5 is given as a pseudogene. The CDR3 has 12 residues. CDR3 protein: CASRGRNTEAFF. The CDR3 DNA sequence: TGTGCCAGCAGGGGGCGGAACACTGAAGCTTTCTTT.

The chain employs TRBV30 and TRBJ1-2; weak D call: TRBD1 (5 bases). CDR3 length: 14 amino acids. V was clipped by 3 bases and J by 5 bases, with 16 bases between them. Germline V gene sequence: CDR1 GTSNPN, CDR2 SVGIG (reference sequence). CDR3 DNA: TGTGCCTGGAGGGCCAAGGGGTCGGGTTATGGCTACACCTTC. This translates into CAWRAKGSGYGYTF.

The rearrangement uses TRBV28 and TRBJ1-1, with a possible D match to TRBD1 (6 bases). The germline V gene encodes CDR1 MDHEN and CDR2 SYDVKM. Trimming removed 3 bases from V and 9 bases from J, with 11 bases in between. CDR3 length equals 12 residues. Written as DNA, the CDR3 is TGTGCCAGCAGTTTCCCGACAGGAAAAGCTTTCTTT. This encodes CASSFPTGKAFF.

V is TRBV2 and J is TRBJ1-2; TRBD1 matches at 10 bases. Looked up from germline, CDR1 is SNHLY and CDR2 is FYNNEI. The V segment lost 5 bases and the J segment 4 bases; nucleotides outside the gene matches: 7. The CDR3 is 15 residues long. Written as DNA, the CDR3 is TGTGCCAGCAGTACTGACAGGGGGCTGGTCTATGGCTACACCTTC. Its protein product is CASSTDRGLVYGYTF.

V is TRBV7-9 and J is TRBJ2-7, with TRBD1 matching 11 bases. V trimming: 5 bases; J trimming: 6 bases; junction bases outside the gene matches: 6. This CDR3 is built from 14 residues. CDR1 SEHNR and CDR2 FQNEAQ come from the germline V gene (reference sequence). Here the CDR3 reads CASSPGQGASEQYF. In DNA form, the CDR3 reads TGTGCCAGCAGCCCAGGACAGGGGGCGTCCGAGCAGTACTTC. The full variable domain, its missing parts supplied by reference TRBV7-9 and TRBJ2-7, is DTGVSQNPRHKITKRGQNVTFRCDPISEHNRLYWYRQTLGQGPEFLTYFQNEAQLEKSRLLSDRFSAERPKGSFSTLEIQRTEQGDSAMYLCASSPGQGASEQYFGPGTRLTVT.

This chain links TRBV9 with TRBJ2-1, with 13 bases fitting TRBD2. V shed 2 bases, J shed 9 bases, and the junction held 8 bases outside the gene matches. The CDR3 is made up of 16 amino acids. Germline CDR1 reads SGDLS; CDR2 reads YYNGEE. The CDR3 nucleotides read TGTGCCAGCAGCGTGGGTGGGACTAGCGGGGACGGTGAGCAGTTCTTC. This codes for CASSVGGTSGDGEQFF.

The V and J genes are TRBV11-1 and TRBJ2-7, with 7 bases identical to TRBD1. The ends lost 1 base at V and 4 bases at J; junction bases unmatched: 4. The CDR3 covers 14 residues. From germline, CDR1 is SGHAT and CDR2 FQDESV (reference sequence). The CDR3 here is CASSLVGRGYEQYF. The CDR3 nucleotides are TGTGCCAGCAGCTTAGTGGGCAGGGGGTACGAGCAGTACTTC. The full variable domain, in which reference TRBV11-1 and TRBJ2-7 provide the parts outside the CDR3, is EAEVAQSPRYKITEKSQAVAFWCDPISGHATLYWYRQILGQGPELLVQFQDESVVDDSQLPKDRFSAERLKGVDSTLKIQPAELGDSAMYLCASSLVGRGYEQYFGPGTRLTVT.

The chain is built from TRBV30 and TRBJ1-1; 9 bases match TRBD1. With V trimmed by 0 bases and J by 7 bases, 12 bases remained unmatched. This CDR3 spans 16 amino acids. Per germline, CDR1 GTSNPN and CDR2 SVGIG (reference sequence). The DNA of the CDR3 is TGTGCCTGGAGTGTAGATCCGGACAGGGGACGAGGTGAAGCTTTCTTT. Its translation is CAWSVDPDRGRGEAFF.

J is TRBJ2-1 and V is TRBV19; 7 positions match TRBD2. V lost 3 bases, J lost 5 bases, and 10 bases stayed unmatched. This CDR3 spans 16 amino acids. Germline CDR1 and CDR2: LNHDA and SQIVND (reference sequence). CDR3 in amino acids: CASSMRGAGQNNEQFF. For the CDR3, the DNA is TGTGCCAGTAGTATGAGGGGAGCGGGGCAAAACAATGAGCAGTTCTTC.